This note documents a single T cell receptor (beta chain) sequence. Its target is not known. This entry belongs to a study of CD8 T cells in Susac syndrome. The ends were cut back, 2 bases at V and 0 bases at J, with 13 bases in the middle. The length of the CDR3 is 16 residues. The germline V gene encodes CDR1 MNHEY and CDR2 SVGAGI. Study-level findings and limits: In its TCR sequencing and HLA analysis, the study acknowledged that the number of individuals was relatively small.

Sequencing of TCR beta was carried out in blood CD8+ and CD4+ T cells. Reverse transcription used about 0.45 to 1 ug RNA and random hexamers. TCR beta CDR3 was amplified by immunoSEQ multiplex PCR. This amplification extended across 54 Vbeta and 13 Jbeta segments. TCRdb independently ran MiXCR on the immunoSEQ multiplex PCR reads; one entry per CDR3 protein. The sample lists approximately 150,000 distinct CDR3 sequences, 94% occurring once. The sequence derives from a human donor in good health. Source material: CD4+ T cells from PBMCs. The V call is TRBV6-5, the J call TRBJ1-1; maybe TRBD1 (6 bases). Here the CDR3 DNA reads TGTGCCAGCAGTTACGGCAGGCAGGGGTTGAACACTGAAGCTTTCTTT. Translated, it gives CASSYGRQGLNTEAFF.